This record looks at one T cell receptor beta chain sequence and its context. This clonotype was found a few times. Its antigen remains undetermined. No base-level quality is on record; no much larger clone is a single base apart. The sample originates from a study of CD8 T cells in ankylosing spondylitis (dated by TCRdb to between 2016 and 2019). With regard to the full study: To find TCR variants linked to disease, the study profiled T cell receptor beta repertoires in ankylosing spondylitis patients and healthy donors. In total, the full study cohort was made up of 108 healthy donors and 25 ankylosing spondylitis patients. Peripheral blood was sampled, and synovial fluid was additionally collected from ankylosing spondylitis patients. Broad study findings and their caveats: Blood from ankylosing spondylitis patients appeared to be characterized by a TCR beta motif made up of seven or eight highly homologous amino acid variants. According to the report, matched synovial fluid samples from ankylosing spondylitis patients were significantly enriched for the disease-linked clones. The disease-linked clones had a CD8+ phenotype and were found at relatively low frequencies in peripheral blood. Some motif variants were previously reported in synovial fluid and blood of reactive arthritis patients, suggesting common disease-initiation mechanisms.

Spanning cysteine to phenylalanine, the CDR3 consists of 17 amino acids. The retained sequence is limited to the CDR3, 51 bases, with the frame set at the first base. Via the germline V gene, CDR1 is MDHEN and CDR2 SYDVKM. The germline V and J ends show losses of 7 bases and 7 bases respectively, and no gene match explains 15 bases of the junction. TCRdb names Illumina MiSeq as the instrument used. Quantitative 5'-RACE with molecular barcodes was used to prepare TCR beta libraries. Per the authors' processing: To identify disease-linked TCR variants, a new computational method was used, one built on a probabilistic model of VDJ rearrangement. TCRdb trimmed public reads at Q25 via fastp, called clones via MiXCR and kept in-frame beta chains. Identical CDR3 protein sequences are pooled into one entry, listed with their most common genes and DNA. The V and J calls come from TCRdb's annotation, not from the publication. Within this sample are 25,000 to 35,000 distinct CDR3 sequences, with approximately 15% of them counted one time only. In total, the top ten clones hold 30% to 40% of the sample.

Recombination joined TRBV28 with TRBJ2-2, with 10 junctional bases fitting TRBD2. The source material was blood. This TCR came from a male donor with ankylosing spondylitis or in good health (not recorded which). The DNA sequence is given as TGTGCCAGCACCCTTGGGGCTAGCGGGGGTAGGATCGGGGAGCTGTTTTTT. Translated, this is CASTLGASGGRIGELFF.